This passage covers 27 T cell receptor beta chains from one sample sequenced in a study of PD-L1 blockade in urothelial cancer. Produced via immunoSEQ multiplex PCR; TCRdb's table is partial and in-frame only. The table includes some 80,000 clones, 87% detected once. The source material was PBMCs, sampled around atezolizumab (anti-PD-L1) treatment. Every receptor here comes from a woman aged 70-85 years with urothelial cancer.

CDR3 in amino acids: CASSERYRNSNYGYTF. CDR3 nucleotides: TGTGCCAGCAGTGAACGGTACAGGAACTCTAACTATGGCTACACCTTC. The rearrangement joins TRBV6-1 to TRBJ1-2; possibly TRBD1 for D (5 bases). This CDR3 comprises 16 residues. CDR1 MNHNS and CDR2 SASEGT come from the germline V gene. Between the trimmed V and J ends, which lost 2 bases and 0 bases, there was a span of 13 bases.

The chain uses TRBV10-2 and TRBJ2-7, with 8 bases matching TRBD2. The length of the CDR3 is 12 residues. J lost 6 bases, V lost 3 bases, and 1 base had no gene match. Germline V gene data show CDR1 as WSHSY and CDR2 as SAAADI. Written as DNA, the CDR3 is TGCGCCAGCAGTGACGGGGGGGGCGAGCAGTACTTC. Protein: CASSDGGGEQYF.

This clone was counted once. J is TRBJ2-3 and V is TRBV30; D remains ambiguous. Germline lookup yields CDR1 GTSNPN and CDR2 SVGIG (reference sequence). The V gene lost 3 bases and the J gene lost 3 bases, with 13 bases spanning the gap. This CDR3 region has 14 residues. CDR3 nucleotide sequence: TGTGCCTGGAGCCGCCTTCCCGGGACAGATACGCAGTATTTT. Translated: CAWSRLPGTDTQYF.

This clone has a handful of counts. This sequence joins TRBV5-4 and TRBJ2-2; D uncertain. CDR3 length equals 15 residues. From germline, CDR1 is SGHNT and CDR2 YYREEE (reference sequence). Trimming left V 0 bases short and J 6 bases short, with 12 bases between. CDR3 nucleotides: TGTGCCAGCAGCTTGGCTATTGCCCAATCCGGGGAGCTGTTTTTT. Translation: CASSLAIAQSGELFF.

V is TRBV19 and J is TRBJ1-5; 9 nucleotides align to TRBD1. Germline trimming cut 2 bases from V and 2 bases from J; bases unmatched to any gene: 7. Germline values: CDR1 LNHDA, CDR2 SQIVND (reference sequence). The CDR3 has 17 amino acids. The CDR3 sequence: CASSINTGGAGNQPQHF. The CDR3 coding sequence is TGTGCCAGTAGTATAAACACAGGGGGCGCGGGCAATCAGCCCCAGCATTTT.

The genes are TRBV6-5 and TRBJ1-6; the match to TRBD1 covers 9 bases. Looked up from germline, CDR1 is MNHEY and CDR2 is SVGAGI. V shed 4 bases and J 7 bases; nucleotides not matched to a gene: 5. The CDR3 totals 15 residues. The CDR3 reads CASSFGTGRNSPLHF. CDR3 in DNA: TGTGCCAGCAGTTTTGGGACAGGGCGAAATTCACCCCTCCACTTT.

This chain links TRBV29-1 with TRBJ2-5, with 8 bases aligning to TRBD1. The J segment lost 4 bases and the V segment lost 7 bases, leaving 11 bases of the junction unmatched. Per the germline V gene, CDR1 is SQVTM and CDR2 is ANQGSEA. The CDR3 loop spans 14 amino acids. Here the CDR3 DNA reads TGCAGCGCACCCTTCCAGGGGGCGGGAGAGACCCAGTACTTC. Translated, it gives CSAPFQGAGETQYF.

In DNA form, the CDR3 reads TGTGCCAGCAGCGTAGGGGACAGGGCACCCGGCTACACCTTC. Its protein product is CASSVGDRAPGYTF. The J gene is TRBJ1-2, the V gene TRBV9; 9 bases are a match to TRBD1. The germline CDR1 and CDR2 sequences are SGDLS and YYNGEE. J lost 8 bases, V lost 0 bases, and 5 bases had no gene match. CDR3 length: 14 residues.

The J gene is TRBJ2-2, the V gene TRBV28, with 7 bases fitting TRBD1. The CDR3 contains 14 residues. The trim removed 7 bases at V and 6 bases at J, leaving 8 bases unmatched. Germline CDR1 and CDR2: MDHEN and SYDVKM. CDR3 loop: CASKRQGRSGELFF. CDR3 DNA: TGTGCCAGCAAGAGACAGGGCCGATCCGGGGAGCTGTTTTTT.

This chain links TRBV27 with TRBJ2-7, with 9 bases matching TRBD1. The germline CDR1 and CDR2 sequences are MNHEY and SMNVEV (reference sequence). After removal of 4 bases from V and 3 bases from J, the junction contained 4 bases not matched to a gene. The CDR3 contains 14 residues. The CDR3 sequence is CASSSLTGGYEQYF. The DNA of the CDR3 is TGTGCCAGCAGTTCCCTGACAGGGGGCTACGAGCAGTACTTC.

CDR3: CASSFSRDSTEAFF. The DNA of the CDR3 is TGCGCCAGCAGCTTTTCCAGGGATAGCACTGAAGCTTTCTTT. The chain couples TRBV5-1 to TRBJ1-1; tentatively, D is TRBD1 (5 bases). CDR3 size: 14 residues. V gave up 2 bases and J gave up 4 bases, with 12 bases separating them. Per germline, CDR1 SGHRS and CDR2 YFSETQ.

The chain uses TRBV5-1 and TRBJ2-4, with 11 nucleotides matching TRBD2. With 0 bases clipped from V and 8 bases from J, the junction kept 7 bases outside the gene matches. The CDR3 is 16 amino acids. CDR1 SGHRS and CDR2 YFSETQ come from the germline V gene. The CDR3 DNA is TGCGCCAGCAGCTTGGTCGCTAGCGGGAGGTCCGACATTCAGTACTTC. Residues: CASSLVASGRSDIQYF. The full variable domain, in which reference TRBV5-1 and TRBJ2-4 provide the parts outside the CDR3, is KAGVTQTPRYLIKTRGQQVTLSCSPISGHRSVSWYQQTPGQGLQFLFEYFSETQRNKGNFPGRFSGRQFSNSRSEMNVSTLELGDSALYLCASSLVASGRSDIQYFGAGTRLSVL.

The V gene is TRBV4-1, the J gene TRBJ2-7; 8 nucleotides agree with TRBD2. Germline values: CDR1 MGHRA, CDR2 YSYEKL. This CDR3 region has 16 residues. V shed 4 bases, J shed 0 bases, and the junction held 8 bases outside the gene matches. The CDR3 region is CASSPEVAGLSYEQYF. Written as DNA, the CDR3 is TGCGCCAGCAGCCCAGAGGTAGCGGGGCTCTCCTACGAGCAGTACTTC.

V and J are TRBV19 and TRBJ2-1; D is ambiguous. V was pared by 8 bases and J by 4 bases, with 6 bases between. The CDR3 runs to 11 residues. In germline, CDR1 is LNHDA, CDR2 SQIVND (reference sequence). CDR3: CASHTYNEQFF. CDR3 sequence (DNA): TGTGCCAGTCATACATACAATGAGCAGTTCTTC.

This clone was observed a few times. The V gene is TRBV27, the J gene TRBJ1-5, with a possible D match to TRBD1 (6 bases). The germline CDR1 and CDR2 sequences are MNHEY and SMNVEV (reference sequence). The CDR3 runs 15 residues. With 7 bases removed from V and 0 bases from J, the gap between germline ends came to 13 bases. CDR3 sequence (DNA): TGTGCCAGCAAACGACAGGAACCTAGCAATCAGCCCCAGCATTTT. It yields the protein CASKRQEPSNQPQHF.

Here the CDR3 reads CASRRGLAGAQQYNEQFF. The CDR3 DNA sequence: TGCGCCAGCAGAAGGGGACTAGCGGGGGCCCAACAATACAATGAGCAGTTCTTC. The genes are TRBV5-1 and TRBJ2-1, with 14 nucleotides matching TRBD2. Germline loops: CDR1 SGHRS, CDR2 YFSETQ. J gave up 4 bases and V 5 bases, and 11 bases lay outside the gene matches. The CDR3 consists of 18 residues.

The chain carries TRBV6-5 and TRBJ2-7, with D possibly TRBD1 on 5 matching bases. The germline CDR1 and CDR2 sequences are MNHEY and SVGAGI. Trimming took 4 bases from V and 4 from J, leaving 11 bases between them. This CDR3 contains 13 residues. CDR3: CASSLGPSYEQYF. The CDR3 bases are TGTGCCAGCAGTTTGGGGCCAAGTTACGAGCAGTACTTC.

This clone has more than one count but fewer than ten. The chain employs TRBV27 and TRBJ2-5, with 7 bases matching TRBD2. The V and J ends lost 3 bases and 5 bases, in that order; junction bases with no gene match: 9. The CDR3 has 15 residues. Germline-derived CDR1 and CDR2 are MNHEY and SMNVEV (reference sequence). DNA for the CDR3: TGTGCCAGCAGTTTGGTACGGGAGGTAGGGGAGACCCAGTACTTC. Protein: CASSLVREVGETQYF.

The chain links TRBV6-6 to TRBJ2-5; 11 positions agree with TRBD2. Germline values: CDR1 MNHNY, CDR2 SVGAGI (reference sequence). This CDR3 spans 14 amino acids. Losses at the gene ends were 2 bases for V and 4 bases for J; bases not matched to a gene: 0. The CDR3 protein is CASSYTSGRETQYF. The CDR3 DNA follows: TGTGCCAGCAGTTACACTAGCGGGAGAGAGACCCAGTACTTC.

J is TRBJ1-2 and V is TRBV7-9; the match to TRBD1 covers 10 bases. V dropped 4 bases and J dropped 6; count of bases not matched to a gene: 2. The germline V gene encodes CDR1 SEHNR and CDR2 FQNEAQ (reference sequence). This CDR3 is built from 13 residues. The CDR3 loop reads CASSSTGGNGYTF. CDR3 nucleotides: TGTGCCAGCAGCTCGACAGGGGGCAATGGCTACACCTTC.

CDR3 nucleotides: TGTGCCAGCAGCTTGAATCTCGGCGGCAGATCCTACGAGCAGTACTTC. As protein: CASSLNLGGRSYEQYF. This chain joins TRBV7-8 and TRBJ2-7; D remains unclear. Germline CDR1 reads SGHVS; CDR2 reads FQNEAQ. The V end was cut by 3 bases, the J end by 1 base, with 16 bases between. The CDR3 totals 16 residues. The full variable domain, completed using reference TRBV7-8 and TRBJ2-7, is GAGVSQSPRYKVAKRGQDVALRCDPISGHVSLFWYQQALGQGPEFLTYFQNEAQLDKSGLPSDRFFAERPEGSVSTLKIQRTQQEDSAVYLCASSLNLGGRSYEQYFGPGTRLTVT.

This chain joins TRBV19 and TRBJ1-6, with D possibly TRBD1 on 5 matching bases. CDR1 LNHDA and CDR2 SQIVND come from the germline V gene (reference sequence). V was cut by 6 bases and J by 6 bases, with 15 bases left in between. The CDR3 consists of 15 residues. CDR3 region: CASSLDGQGNSPLHF. The DNA of the CDR3 is TGTGCCAGTAGCCTCGACGGGCAGGGTAATTCACCCCTCCACTTT.

The chain is built from TRBV11-2 and TRBJ2-7, with 9 bases matching TRBD2. CDR1 and CDR2 from the germline V gene are SGHAT and FQNNGV. V lost 1 base and J lost 2; bases outside the gene matches: 6. The CDR3 spans 16 residues. This chain's CDR3 is CASSLVSGGMTYEQYF. As DNA, the CDR3 is TGTGCCAGCAGCTTAGTAAGCGGGGGGATGACCTACGAGCAGTACTTC.

This clone is a singleton in its sample. The chain is built from TRBV5-1 and TRBJ2-7; D possibly corresponds to TRBD2 (7 bases). Germline CDR1 is SGHRS and CDR2 is YFSETQ. The length of the CDR3 is 17 residues. Trimming shortened V by 4 bases and J by 0 bases, and 20 bases separated the two germline ends. The CDR3, as DNA: TGCGCCAGCAGCACCCGCCTAGGGGGGGGGCCCTCCTACGAGCAGTACTTC. Amino acid sequence: CASSTRLGGGPSYEQYF.

The genes are TRBV7-4 and TRBJ2-3; D is ambiguous. The germline V gene encodes CDR1 SGHVT and CDR2 SQSDAQ. Trimming pared 1 base from V and 0 bases from J, leaving 8 bases between. This CDR3 has 15 residues. The CDR3 protein is CASSLGLVSTDTQYF. In DNA, the CDR3 is TGTGCCAGCAGCTTAGGGCTAGTGAGCACAGATACGCAGTATTTT.

A single count supports this clone. The chain carries TRBV19 and TRBJ1-3; D might be TRBD1 (5 bases). V was pared by 3 bases and J by 3 bases, with 9 bases between. Germline CDR1 reads LNHDA; CDR2 reads SQIVND (reference sequence). This CDR3 comprises 14 residues. The CDR3 is CASSIFDSGNTIYF. CDR3 coding DNA: TGTGCCAGTAGTATTTTCGACAGTGGAAACACCATATATTTT.

This chain links TRBV10-3 with TRBJ2-3; D call uncertain. The ends were cut back, 4 bases at V and 6 bases at J, with 8 bases in the middle. Germline V gives CDR1 ENHRY, CDR2 SYGVKD. The CDR3 is 12 residues long. CDR3 protein: CAISVTPDTQYF. The CDR3 DNA is TGTGCCATCAGTGTGACTCCGGATACGCAGTATTTT.